The TCR beta chain described here comes from a study of cytomegalovirus exposure and HLA in healthy donors (dated by TCRdb to the late 2010s). About the study as a whole: The 700 or so repertoires of the first cohort and the 95 to 150 validation repertoires were produced on the same platform, according to a later analysis. To predict cytomegalovirus infection status, the study brought together high-throughput TCR immunosequencing, statistical association of individual TCRs with disease status, and machine learning. The study aimed to test whether signatures of past pathogen exposure could be identified by cataloging public T cell receptors. A separate validation cohort of about 110 different subjects was used in addition to the roughly 720-subject first cohort. Results the study describes overall, beyond this receptor: A later analysis found that TCRs clustered in the first cohort also tended to co-occur in the roughly 120 validation repertoires, with 94% of cluster scores above 0. The authors suggested that the approach could potentially be generalized to other disease states and immunological phenotypes. A later analysis had no HLA typing for the validation cohort, so co-occurrence there was scored across all 130 or so repertoires. A total of 150 to 200 TCR beta chains were listed by the study as associated with cytomegalovirus. The classifier was reported to diagnose cytomegalovirus status with high specificity and sensitivity in both the original and validation cohorts. In vitro tests confirmed that a few of the cytomegalovirus-associated TCR beta chains recognize cytomegalovirus antigens. Most TCR sequences were seen in very few donors, while some public TCRs were found in many individuals.

Receptor libraries were prepared by the immunoSEQ multiplex PCR assay. As for how the authors treated the data: A statistical classification framework was developed to diagnose cytomegalovirus status using the catalog of TCR beta chain sequences. TCRdb provides this immuneACCESS table in a form limited to in-frame rearrangements. Some clones are lacking; in checked studies, under half of them reflect an unresolved V gene, and why the rest are absent is not known. V and J calls and clone size are copied from that table; D and trimming were computed from the DNA. This sample is represented by 150,000 to 250,000 clones; around 80% of them were singletons. 1% to 1.5% of the sample rests with the top ten. Separate from the approximately 700-subject first cohort, the validation cohort of about 110 subjects was the group to which the donors belonged. CDR3 length: 12 amino acids, cysteine to phenylalanine. Only the CDR3 portion is preserved as DNA: 36 bases, with reading frame beginning at the first base. Based on the germline V gene (reference sequence), the CDR1 and CDR2 sequences are SEHNR and FQNEAQ. Trimming accounts for 8 bases at V and 5 bases at J, while the number of junction bases matched to no gene is 3.

In the case of this clone: Its antigen is unknown. No much larger clone exists at a distance of one base, and base qualities are not known.

The V gene is TRBV7-9 and the J gene is TRBJ2-7, with TRBD1 matching 10 junction bases. Material for sequencing was PBMCs. The receptor was derived from a woman in her twenties or thirties in good health and CMV-seronegative. The CDR3 protein sequence reads: CASGDRGHEQYF. The DNA is as follows: TGTGCCAGCGGCGACAGGGGGCACGAGCAGTACTTC.